This is a list of T cell receptor beta chains from one sample in a study of radiation and T cells in renal cell carcinoma. The table came from immunoSEQ multiplex PCR; TCRdb's copy has only in-frame clones and leaves some out. The repertoire includes some 46,000 clones, about 84% of them detected once, and less than 35% sits in the top ten. The sequences come from blood, collected from a patient whose treatment included radiotherapy and nephrectomy. Every receptor here comes from a woman aged 65 to 85 with renal cell carcinoma. Both conserved end residues are part of each CDR3. D genes are given only for firm matches. The size field is filled for only some rows; it gives once, few, many or a size class.

clone size,J gene,V gene,D gene,CDR3 protein,CDR3 DNA
.,TRBJ1-5,TRBV19,TRBD1,CASSRAGTGGAKNQPQHF,TGTGCCAGTTCTCGGGCTGGGACAGGGGGCGCTAAAAATCAGCCCCAGCATTTT
.,TRBJ2-4,TRBV19,TRBD1,CASSMGQLRASKNIQYF,TGTGCCAGTAGTATGGGACAGTTAAGGGCGTCCAAAAACATTCAGTACTTC
.,TRBJ2-5,TRBV15,TRBD2,CATSRASGRGHETQYF,TGTGCCACCAGCAGGGCGAGCGGGAGGGGACACGAGACCCAGTACTTC
.,TRBJ2-1,TRBV29-1,.,CSALAGTKINEQFF,TGCAGCGCACTCGCCGGGACAAAAATTAATGAGCAGTTCTTC
.,TRBJ1-1,TRBV19,TRBD1,CASSATGTGNTEAFF,TGTGCCAGTAGTGCCACCGGGACAGGTAACACTGAAGCTTTCTTT
once,TRBJ2-7,TRBV5-1,.,CASSLGSRDGSYEQYF,TGCGCCAGCAGCTTGGGCTCCCGGGACGGGTCCTACGAGCAGTACTTC
.,TRBJ1-2,TRBV7-8,TRBD1,CASSLGRSGTGAYGYTF,TGTGCCAGCAGCTTAGGGAGATCCGGGACAGGGGCCTATGGCTACACCTTC
.,TRBJ2-1,TRBV6-5,.,CASSWGPYNEQFF,TGTGCCAGCTCCTGGGGTCCATACAATGAGCAGTTCTTC
.,TRBJ2-1,TRBV25-1,.,CASSSSSYNEQFF,TGTGCCAGCAGTTCAAGCTCCTACAATGAGCAGTTCTTC
few,TRBJ2-3,TRBV9,.,CASSVFGSATDTQYF,TGTGCCAGCAGCGTATTTGGGTCGGCGACAGATACGCAGTATTTT
.,TRBJ2-1,TRBV11-1,.,CASSLAIGRGPYNEQFF,TGTGCCAGCAGCTTAGCGATTGGGAGGGGGCCCTACAATGAGCAGTTCTTC
.,TRBJ2-7,TRBV2,.,CASGGRDGSYEQYF,TGTGCCAGCGGGGGGCGAGACGGCTCCTACGAGCAGTACTTC
few,TRBJ2-1,TRBV4-1,.,CASSQVPRGLRNEQFF,TGCGCCAGCAGCCAAGTGCCTAGGGGGTTGAGGAATGAGCAGTTCTTC
.,TRBJ1-2,TRBV11-2,TRBD1,CASSLVGGWNYGYTF,TGTGCCAGCAGCTTAGTAGGGGGCTGGAACTATGGCTACACCTTC
.,TRBJ1-2,TRBV9,TRBD1,CASSAGQRENYGYTF,TGTGCCAGCAGCGCGGGACAGCGGGAGAACTATGGCTACACCTTC
.,TRBJ1-2,TRBV6-4,.,CASSDGQGNYGYTF,TGTGCCAGCAGTGACGGTCAGGGCAACTATGGCTACACCTTC
.,TRBJ1-2,TRBV6-1,TRBD1,CASRDGQGSYGYTF,TGTGCCAGCAGAGACGGACAGGGAAGCTATGGCTACACCTTC
.,TRBJ1-5,TRBV5-1,.,CASSGRAGRALSNQPQHF,TGCGCCAGCAGTGGCCGGGCAGGGAGAGCTTTAAGCAATCAGCCCCAGCATTTT
.,TRBJ2-5,TRBV9,.,CASSLTPGTQETQYF,TGTGCCAGCAGCCTCACCCCCGGGACCCAAGAGACCCAGTACTTC
.,TRBJ2-2,TRBV9,.,CASSPRQGANGELFF,TGTGCCAGCAGCCCTCGACAAGGGGCAAACGGGGAGCTGTTTTTT
once,TRBJ2-7,TRBV5-1,TRBD1,CASSLASRGLDEQYF,TGCGCCAGCAGCTTGGCTTCTAGGGGGCTCGACGAGCAGTACTTC
.,TRBJ2-1,TRBV5-6,.,CASSFRLDDNEQFF,TGTGCCAGCAGCTTCAGGCTGGATGACAATGAGCAGTTCTTC
.,TRBJ1-3,TRBV7-3,.,CASSLGPGGSGNTIYF,TGTGCCAGCAGCTTAGGTCCCGGGGGATCTGGAAACACCATATATTTT
.,TRBJ1-1,TRBV5-1,TRBD1,CASSLGQGVSEAFF,TGCGCCAGCAGCCTGGGACAGGGGGTATCTGAAGCTTTCTTT
.,TRBJ2-2,TRBV28,.,CASSSYWGVGQSKLFF,TGTGCCAGCAGTTCCTATTGGGGGGTTGGGCAGTCTAAGCTGTTTTTT
.,TRBJ2-4,TRBV5-4,.,CASSLDAGWQNIQYF,TGTGCCAGCAGCTTGGATGCGGGGTGGCAAAACATTCAGTACTTC
.,TRBJ2-3,TRBV9,TRBD2,CASSVLAGASDTQYF,TGTGCCAGCAGCGTTTTAGCGGGAGCATCAGATACGCAGTATTTT
.,TRBJ2-7,TRBV27,.,CASSLGWTAGYEQYF,TGTGCCAGCAGTTTAGGGTGGACAGCGGGGTACGAGCAGTACTTC
.,TRBJ1-1,TRBV5-4,.,CASSFGDGTEAFF,TGTGCCAGCAGCTTTGGGGATGGGACTGAAGCTTTCTTT
.,TRBJ2-3,TRBV19,TRBD1,CASSIGLQGVRDTQYF,TGTGCCAGTAGTATAGGGTTGCAGGGGGTGAGGGATACGCAGTATTTT
.,TRBJ2-7,TRBV5-1,TRBD1,CASSPDRPSLEQYF,TGCGCCAGCAGCCCGGACAGGCCCAGCTTGGAGCAGTACTTC